The 10 T cell receptor beta chains presented below share a single source sample, sequenced in a study of blood T cell repertoires in COVID-19. Generated by immunoSEQ multiplex PCR, the TCRdb table keeps only in-frame clones and is missing some. The table includes 120,000 or so clones, 60% to 85% detected once. The sequenced material came from peripheral blood. The receptors here all came from a human donor with acute or convalescent COVID-19. The donor label of this sample is uncertain.

The chain is built from TRBV9 and TRBJ1-2; 9 nucleotides align to TRBD1. V gave up 4 bases and J gave up 5 bases; unmatched junction bases: 12. Per the germline V gene, CDR1 is SGDLS and CDR2 is YYNGEE. The CDR3 length is 16 residues. The CDR3: CASSTRTGALPYGYTF. The CDR3 DNA is TGTGCCAGCAGCACCCGGACAGGGGCCCTACCTTATGGCTACACCTTC.

CDR3 in DNA: TGCGCCACCACGAGGGGGGGCTCCTACAATGAGCAGTTCTTC. It yields the protein CATTRGGSYNEQFF. The genes are TRBV5-1 and TRBJ2-1; maybe TRBD2 (7 bases). This CDR3 is built from 14 residues. Germline V gene data show CDR1 as SGHRS and CDR2 as YFSETQ. Trimming left V 9 bases short and J 0 bases short, with 13 bases between.

The CDR3 DNA reads as TGCAGTGCTAGTCGAGAGATGCTACAGTTCTTC. Protein: CSASREMLQFF. The rearrangement uses TRBV20-1 and TRBJ2-1; D is unresolved. The CDR3 runs 11 residues. The germline V and J ends were trimmed by 3 bases and 13 bases, with 13 bases remaining between them. The germline V gene encodes CDR1 DFQATT and CDR2 SNEGSKA (reference sequence).

The genes are TRBV10-3 and TRBJ1-6; tentatively, D is TRBD1 (5 bases). Germline V gives CDR1 ENHRY, CDR2 SYGVKD. V was clipped by 0 bases and J by 9 bases, with 18 bases between them. The CDR3 contains 17 residues. The CDR3 nucleotides are TGTGCCATCAGTGAGTCATCGGGCCGGGGGTATGGTTCACCCCTCCACTTT. Amino acid sequence: CAISESSGRGYGSPLHF.

The rearrangement links TRBV21-1 to TRBJ2-5; no DNA check was done on the table's D call, TRBD2. TRBV21-1 is an annotated pseudogene. This CDR3 contains 16 residues. Here the CDR3 DNA reads TGTGCCAGCAGCAGGCGGGACGGATGGATCCAAGAGACCCAGTACTTC. Translated: CASSRRDGWIQETQYF.

The V and J genes are TRBV6-6 and TRBJ1-5; D might be TRBD1 (6 bases). The V gene's germline CDR1 is MNHNY and CDR2 SVGAGI (reference sequence). CDR3 length: 18 residues. The V end was cut by 5 bases, the J end by 2 bases, with 22 bases between. The CDR3 spells CASSHIQDSFRGNQPQHF. The CDR3 nucleotides read TGTGCCAGCAGTCACATACAGGACAGTTTCCGTGGCAATCAGCCCCAGCATTTT.

V is TRBV28 and J is TRBJ2-3, with 9 bases identical to TRBD2. The CDR3 spans 19 residues. Germline V CDR1 and CDR2: MDHEN, SYDVKM. The J segment lost 2 bases and the V segment lost 6 bases, leaving 18 bases of the junction unmatched. CDR3 loop: CASRPVAGAHAGLTDTQYF. The CDR3 DNA sequence: TGTGCCAGCAGACCCGTAGCGGGGGCACATGCGGGGCTCACAGATACGCAGTATTTT.

This clone was counted between two and nine times. This chain connects TRBV6-5 to TRBJ1-1; unclear D gene. Per germline, CDR1 MNHEY and CDR2 SVGAGI. V lost 5 bases, J lost 11 bases, and 9 bases lay in between. CDR3 length: 10 residues. CDR3: CASSTSQAFF. The DNA of the CDR3 is TGTGCCAGCAGTACCTCACAGGCTTTCTTT.

This clone has only a few counts. The gene calls are TRBV15 and TRBJ1-4; TRBD1 agrees at 9 bases. This CDR3 spans 17 amino acids. Per germline, CDR1 LNHNV and CDR2 YYDKDF (reference sequence). V was clipped by 0 bases and J by 2 bases; unmatched bases: 4. The CDR3 DNA sequence: TGTGCCACCAGCAGAGAGGGGACAGGGCCTACTAATGAAAAACTGTTTTTT. It translates to CATSREGTGPTNEKLFF.

The gene calls are TRBV11-3 and TRBJ2-1; a possible D gene is TRBD1 (6 bases). The CDR3 length is 15 residues. The germline V and J ends were trimmed by 2 bases and 6 bases, with 14 bases remaining between them. Germline-derived CDR1 and CDR2 are SGHNT and YENEEA. CDR3 region: CASSLSGGQGNEQFF. The CDR3 bases are TGTGCCAGCAGCTTAAGTGGGGGCCAGGGCAATGAGCAGTTCTTC.